Detailed here is one TCR beta chain. Its antigen is as yet unknown. The data were taken from a study of beta chain features in type 1 diabetes. Expressed TCRB transcripts got sequenced, as all isolated RNA was reverse transcribed. The protocol was immunoSEQ multiplex PCR, while the TCRdb copy is restricted to in-frame clones and leaves out a portion. This sample has about 300,000 clones, with approximately 13% found just once. General study findings and limits: People with Type 1 diabetes carried modestly yet significantly shorter TCRB CDR3s in all four CD4+ subsets. Here, the possible influence of HLA type (on TCRB rearrangement) remained unresolved.

A heparinised blood draw that averaged approximately 110 mL was obtained once from each donor. Using CD45RO/CCR7/CD25/CD127/CD95/CD27, CD4+ naive, central memory, regulatory and stem cell-like memory cells were sorted. V was shortened by 6 bases and J by 4 bases, with 9 bases between the two germline ends. In germline, CDR1 is MDHEN, CDR2 SYDVKM. This CDR3 region has 12 residues. The genes are TRBV28 and TRBJ1-1; no reliable D call. The source material was naive CD4+ T cells from blood. This TCR was recovered from a woman younger than 30 with type 1 diabetes. The CDR3 DNA follows: TGTGCCAGCAGCCTGACAACCACTGAAGCTTTCTTT. It is translated as CASSLTTTEAFF.